What follows are 8 T cell receptor beta chains derived from one specimen sequenced in a study of long-term antiretroviral therapy in people with HIV. Researchers ran immunoSEQ v3.0 at survey level. The data were produced by immunoSEQ multiplex PCR, yet TCRdb's version contains in-frame clones alone and is incomplete. The sample holds tens of thousands of clones, 88% seen once. Sequencing used unsorted PBMCs, obtained 2.3 years after starting antiretroviral therapy. The receptor source for this set is a man aged 55 to 70 with HIV.

The chain joins TRBV7-8 to TRBJ1-2; D possibly corresponds to TRBD1 (5 bases). The length of the CDR3 is 17 residues. V lost 5 bases and J 7 bases, leaving 26 bases between the germline ends. The germline V gene has CDR1 SGHVS and CDR2 FQNEAQ. Written as DNA, the CDR3 is TGTGCCAGCAGCCCTCTGATTAGGGGAGAACAGGTTCCTGGCTACACCTTC. Its translation is CASSPLIRGEQVPGYTF.

This chain uses TRBV7-2 with TRBJ2-3; 10 positions match TRBD1. The germline V gene encodes CDR1 SGHTA and CDR2 FQGNSA. Trimming removed 2 bases from V and 5 bases from J; junction bases left unmatched: 7. The CDR3 loop spans 16 amino acids. The CDR3 region is CASSLRGQGLVDTQYF. The DNA for the CDR3 is TGTGCCAGCAGCTTACGGGGACAGGGGCTCGTAGATACGCAGTATTTT.

CDR3 amino acids: CASTQVSGANVLTF. In DNA form, the CDR3 reads TGTGCCAGCACACAGGTATCTGGGGCCAACGTCCTGACTTTC. This chain connects TRBV2 to TRBJ2-6, with a tentative D call TRBD1 (5 bases). Between the trimmed V and J ends, which lost 7 bases and 1 base, there was a span of 8 bases. This CDR3 is 14 amino acids long. CDR1 and CDR2 (germline): SNHLY, FYNNEI.

V and J are TRBV7-2 and TRBJ1-1; D ambiguous. Germline loops: CDR1 SGHTA, CDR2 FQGNSA. The CDR3 covers 12 residues. The V end was cut by 5 bases, the J end by 9 bases, with 13 bases between. CDR3 region: CASSPTQGQAFF. The DNA for the CDR3 is TGTGCCAGCAGCCCTACTCAAGGACAAGCTTTCTTT. The variable domain in full, with the rest retrieved from reference TRBV7-2 and TRBJ1-1, is GAGVSQSPSNKVTEKGKDVELRCDPISGHTALYWYRQSLGQGLEFLIYFQGNSAPDKSGLPSDRFSAERTGGSVSTLTIQRTQQEDSAVYLCASSPTQGQAFFGQGTRLTVV.

The chain is built from TRBV2 and TRBJ2-1; either TRBD1 or TRBD2 may supply D (5 bases each). This CDR3 region has 14 residues. The germline V and J ends were trimmed by 8 bases and 6 bases, with 17 bases remaining between them. Germline V gene sequence: CDR1 SNHLY, CDR2 FYNNEI. The CDR3 coding sequence is TGTGCCAGCGTTCCAGTGAGGGGCCCCAATGAGCAGTTCTTC. Amino acids: CASVPVRGPNEQFF.

This clone appeared a few times. The V gene is TRBV18, the J gene TRBJ1-6; D is undetermined. Trimming took off 3 bases at V and 6 bases at J, with 18 bases between the two ends. Germline CDR1 KGHSH, CDR2 LQKENI. There are 17 residues in the CDR3. This CDR3 is CASSPIPSSRGNSPLHF. The CDR3 DNA reads TGTGCCAGCTCACCTATTCCAAGCTCACGGGGTAATTCACCCCTCCACTTT.

The chain employs TRBV1 and TRBJ1-5; the table assigns TRBD1, which was not confirmed against the DNA. TRBV1 is marked as a pseudogene. The CDR3 covers 19 residues. The CDR3 sequence: CTSSQRYSGGTGSNQPQHF. CDR3 DNA sequence: TGCACCAGCAGCCAACGTTACTCAGGGGGCACGGGCAGCAATCAGCCCCAGCATTTT.

The chain employs TRBV9 and TRBJ2-3; possible D gene TRBD1, 6 bases. V lost 4 bases and J lost 4, with 10 bases in between. CDR1 and CDR2 from the germline V gene are SGDLS and YYNGEE. CDR3 length: 13 amino acids. The CDR3 nucleotides read TGTGCCAGCAGCCAACACAGGGCAGATACGCAGTATTTT. Protein sequence: CASSQHRADTQYF.